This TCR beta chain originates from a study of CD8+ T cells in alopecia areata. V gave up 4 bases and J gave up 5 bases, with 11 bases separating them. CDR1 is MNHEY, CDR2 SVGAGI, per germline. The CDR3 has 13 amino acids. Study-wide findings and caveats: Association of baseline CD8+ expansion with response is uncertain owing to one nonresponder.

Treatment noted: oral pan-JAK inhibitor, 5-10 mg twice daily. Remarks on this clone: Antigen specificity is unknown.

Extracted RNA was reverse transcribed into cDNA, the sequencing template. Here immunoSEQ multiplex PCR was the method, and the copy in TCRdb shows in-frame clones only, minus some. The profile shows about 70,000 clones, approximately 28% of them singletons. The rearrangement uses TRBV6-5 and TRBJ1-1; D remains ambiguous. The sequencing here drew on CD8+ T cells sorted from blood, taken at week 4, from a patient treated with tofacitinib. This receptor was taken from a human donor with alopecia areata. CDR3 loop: CASSFSLGTEAFF. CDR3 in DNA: TGTGCCAGCAGTTTTTCATTAGGGACTGAAGCTTTCTTT.